The TCR beta chain described here comes from a study of breast tumors, draining lymph nodes, adjacent tissues. Findings of the study overall: Data only fit, rather than demonstrated, lymph node origin of most tumor T cells. Tumor repertoires ranked between lymph nodes and nontumor tissue in diversity, with V and J gene preferences.

V lost 3 bases to trimming and J lost 5 bases; unmatched junction nucleotides: 11. There are 17 residues in the CDR3. Germline CDR1 reads KGHSH; CDR2 reads LQKENI. Samples came from axillary lymph nodes draining the breast cancer. As to this clonotype: Its specificity is unknown.

One entry per CDR3 protein, called by TCRdb with MiXCR from the multiplex PCR reads. Among fewer than 200,000 distinct CDR3 sequences listed, 30% to 35% were seen once. Sequencing was carried out using axillary lymph node tissue. The rearrangement joins TRBV18 to TRBJ2-1, with TRBD1 matching 9 bases. The receptor was isolated from a female donor with breast cancer. Some clones in this sample may be carry-over from other donors' samples. The CDR3 sequence is CASSPRGTGRLNNEQFF. The CDR3 DNA reads as TGTGCCAGCTCACCCCGCGGGACAGGGCGGCTCAACAATGAGCAGTTCTTC.